This T cell receptor (beta chain) was identified during a study of shared clonotypes between healthy human individuals. The method was immunoSEQ multiplex PCR; TCRdb's version includes in-frame clones alone and lacks a portion of them. The table records hundreds of thousands of clones, around four fifths of them present only once. Study-level points and caveats: Richness estimates generally favored naive over memory subsets. Sorted-subset sequencing was shown by rarefaction to be incomplete despite large depth.

To note about this clone: What it binds is not known.

The CDR3 runs to 16 residues. Germline V gene lookup returns CDR1 LNHNV and CDR2 YYDKDF (reference sequence). The V segment lost 0 bases and the J segment 1 base; nucleotides outside the gene matches: 6. The genes are TRBV15 and TRBJ2-7; TRBD2 matches at 7 bases. Sample: memory CD4+ T cells sorted from blood. Subset meaning: CD45RA-negative fraction. The TCR sequence derives from a woman under 40 in good health. The DNA for the CDR3 is TGTGCCACCAGCAGAGATCTGGCCGGGAGGTCCTACGAGCAGTACTTC. Its protein is CATSRDLAGRSYEQYF. Filled out from reference TRBV15 and TRBJ2-7, the complete variable domain reads DAMVIQNPRYQVTQFGKPVTLSCSQTLNHNVMYWYQQKSSQAPKLLFHYYDKDFNNEADTPDNFQSRRPNTSFCFLDIRSPGLGDTAMYLCATSRDLAGRSYEQYFGPGTRLTVT.